This is a list of T cell receptor beta chains from one sample in a study of response to subunit inactivated influenza vaccine. TCRdb re-called the RT-PCR reads through MiXCR, storing one row per CDR3 protein. The sample lists about 500,000 distinct CDR3 sequences, approximately 17% occurring once. Material: CD4+ T cells sorted from PBMCs, obtained less than 30 months after vaccination. The receptors derive from a man aged 50 to 69 who received an inactivated influenza vaccine. The CDR3 runs from the conserved cysteine through the conserved F or W. D genes are given only for firm matches. Only part of the rows carry a size: once, few, many, or a class if the clone is expanded.

>TRBJ2-2|TRBD2|TRBV20-1|-
CSARPGLAGGTGELFF
TGCAGTGCTAGACCAGGACTAGCGGGGGGAACCGGGGAGCTGTTTTTT
>TRBJ1-2|-|TRBV7-7|few
CASSLVAPLANYGYTF
TGTGCTAGCAGCTTAGTGGCTCCCCTAGCTAACTATGGCTACACCTTC
>TRBJ1-5|-|TRBV4-1|many
CASSQENANQPQHF
TGCGCCAGCAGCCAAGAAAATGCCAATCAGCCCCAGCATTTT
>TRBJ2-1|TRBD2|TRBV5-5|-
CASSFWTSGGYTEQFF
TGTGCCAGCAGCTTCTGGACTAGCGGGGGATACACTGAGCAGTTCTTC
>TRBJ1-2|-|TRBV11-2|-
CASSLSDGGREPGYTF
TGTGCCAGCAGCTTATCTGATGGTGGGCGGGAACCTGGCTACACCTTC
>TRBJ2-2|-|TRBV24-1|-
CATSETRGTATGELFF
TGTGCCACCAGTGAAACCCGCGGGACAGCCACCGGGGAGCTGTTTTTT
>TRBJ2-2|-|TRBV6-2/TRBV6-3|many
CASGLNTGELFF
TGTGCCAGCGGACTGAACACCGGGGAGCTGTTTTTT
>TRBJ2-3|TRBD2|TRBV11-2|-
CASSLQGLAGTDTQYF
TGTGCCAGCAGCCTCCAAGGACTAGCGGGCACAGATACGCAGTATTTT
>TRBJ2-1|TRBD2|TRBV7-8|-
CASSARAGGRVNEQFF
TGTGCCAGCAGCGCCCGCGCTGGCGGGAGGGTCAATGAGCAGTTCTTC
>TRBJ2-3|TRBD1|TRBV9|-
CASSPRQGATTDTQYF
TGTGCCAGCAGCCCTCGACAGGGGGCTACCACAGATACGCAGTATTTT
>TRBJ2-1|TRBD1|TRBV7-2|-
CASSRTGGIFTNEQFF
TGTGCCAGCAGCCGAACAGGGGGCATATTTACAAATGAGCAGTTCTTC
>TRBJ1-1|-|TRBV4-3|-
CASSQDSGPDTEAFF
TGCGCCAGCAGCCAAGATTCGGGCCCGGACACTGAAGCTTTCTTT
>TRBJ2-3|-|TRBV21-1|once
CASSRGDPGTQYF
TGTGCCAGCAGCAGGGGGGACCCTGGTACGCAGTATTTT
>TRBJ1-5|-|TRBV12-5|-
CASGLVLGLGDQPQHF
TGTGCTAGTGGTTTGGTACTGGGCCTCGGCGATCAGCCCCAGCATTTT
>TRBJ2-3|TRBD2|TRBV14|-
CASSQASGRWGTDTQYF
TGTGCCAGCAGCCAAGCTAGCGGGAGATGGGGCACAGATACGCAGTATTTT
>TRBJ1-5|-|TRBV4-2|many
CASSQSVNQPQHF
TGTGCCAGCAGCCAGTCAGTCAATCAGCCCCAGCATTTT
>TRBJ2-3|TRBD2|TRBV5-1|once
CASSLVRGGDTQYF
TGCGCCAGCAGCTTGGTGCGGGGAGGGGATACGCAGTATTTT
>TRBJ2-4|-|TRBV28|few
CASSQQPEGAKNIQYF
TGTGCCAGCAGTCAGCAACCGGAAGGAGCCAAAAACATTCAGTACTTC
>TRBJ2-5|-|TRBV15|-
CATSTPGMGETQYF
TGTGCCACCAGCACCCCCGGGATGGGGGAGACCCAGTACTTC
>TRBJ2-3|TRBD2|TRBV4-1|-
CASSQEAQGEREEPDTQYF
TGCGCCAGCAGCCAAGAGGCCCAGGGGGAGCGGGAGGAGCCAGATACGCAGTATTTT
>TRBJ1-1|TRBD1|TRBV28|few
CASSVLTGGNTEAFF
TGTGCCAGCAGTGTCTTAACAGGGGGGAACACTGAAGCTTTCTTT
>TRBJ2-5|-|TRBV14|few
CASSASGETQYF
TGTGCCAGCAGCGCCTCCGGAGAGACCCAGTACTTC
>TRBJ1-3|-|TRBV7-2|few
CASSSSSYSGNTIYF
TGTGCCAGCAGCTCCAGTTCTTACTCTGGAAACACCATATATTTT
>TRBJ1-3|-|TRBV12-3/TRBV12-4|-
CASREKGRFSGNTIYF
TGTGCCAGCAGGGAAAAGGGACGGTTCTCTGGAAACACCATATATTTT
>TRBJ1-1|-|TRBV5-1|few
CASSFSSPGLNTEAFF
TGCGCCAGCAGCTTCTCAAGTCCAGGATTGAACACTGAAGCTTTCTTT
>TRBJ2-2|TRBD2|TRBV9|many
CASSRIAGPTGELFF
TGTGCCAGCAGTAGAATAGCGGGCCCCACCGGGGAGCTGTTTTTT
>TRBJ2-1|-|TRBV4-3|many
CASSQGGPNYQFF
TGCGCCAGCAGCCAAGGGGGACCTAATTATCAGTTCTTC
>TRBJ2-1|TRBD2|TRBV6-1|-
CASRPGTSGDNEQFF
TGTGCCAGCAGGCCCGGGACTAGCGGCGACAATGAGCAGTTCTTC
>TRBJ2-7|TRBD2|TRBV20-1|few
CSASAGGGTYEQYF
TGCAGTGCTAGCGCGGGCGGGGGTACCTACGAGCAGTACTTC
>TRBJ1-2|TRBD1|TRBV30|few
CAWGQGSGGYTF
TGTGCCTGGGGACAGGGGTCGGGAGGCTACACCTTC
>TRBJ2-7|-|TRBV20-1|few
CSARRGPYEQYF
TGCAGTGCTCGCAGGGGCCCCTACGAGCAGTACTTC
>TRBJ1-6|TRBD1|TRBV12-3/TRBV12-4|-
CASSPGQGGYNSPLHF
TGTGCCAGCAGCCCCGGACAGGGCGGGTATAATTCACCCCTCCACTTT
>TRBJ2-4|-|TRBV4-3|few
CASSQDAGLAKNIQYF
TGCGCCAGCAGCCAAGACGCAGGGCTAGCCAAAAACATTCAGTACTTC
>TRBJ2-2|TRBD2|TRBV4-1|few
CASSQDMAGGPGELFF
TGCGCCAGCAGCCAAGATATGGCGGGGGGGCCCGGGGAGCTGTTTTTT
>TRBJ1-2|TRBD1|TRBV3-1|-
CASSQATGVVGGYTF
TGTGCCAGCAGCCAAGCTACAGGGGTCGTAGGCGGCTACACCTTC
>TRBJ1-2|-|TRBV7-8|-
CASSLADPFRGYTF
TGTGCCAGCAGCTTAGCGGATCCCTTCAGAGGCTACACCTTC
>TRBJ1-1|-|TRBV12-3/TRBV12-4|-
CASRDTTGYEAFF
TGTGCCAGCAGAGACACCACAGGGTATGAAGCTTTCTTT
>TRBJ2-7|-|TRBV6-5|few
CASSYVQGTTYEQYF
TGTGCCAGCAGTTACGTCCAGGGGACTACCTACGAGCAGTACTTC
>TRBJ2-3|TRBD1|TRBV29-1|-
CSVGQDMNTQYF
TGCAGCGTAGGACAGGACATGAATACGCAGTATTTT
>TRBJ2-7|TRBD2|TRBV5-1|many
CASSYRTSGAHPYYEQYF
TGCGCCAGCAGCTACCGGACTAGCGGGGCCCACCCCTACTACGAGCAGTACTTC
>TRBJ2-2|-|TRBV11-2|-
CASSLDGLATGELFF
TGTGCCAGCAGCTTAGATGGGCTAGCCACCGGGGAGCTGTTTTTT
>TRBJ2-3|TRBD2|TRBV20-1|few
CSARVAGSTDTQYF
TGCAGTGCTAGGGTAGCGGGCAGCACAGATACGCAGTATTTT
>TRBJ1-6|-|TRBV12-3/TRBV12-4|-
CASRRGGSPLHF
TGTGCCAGCCGCAGGGGCGGGTCACCCCTCCACTTT
>TRBJ2-7|-|TRBV12-3/TRBV12-4|-
CASSPPDGRRSYEQYF
TGTGCCAGCAGTCCCCCGGACGGTAGAAGATCCTACGAGCAGTACTTC
>TRBJ1-2|TRBD1|TRBV28|few
CASSRTGGSGYTF
TGTGCCAGCAGTCGGACAGGGGGAAGTGGCTACACCTTC
>TRBJ2-1|-|TRBV4-1|many
CASSQAPLGGQEQFF
TGCGCCAGCAGCCAAGCCCCACTGGGGGGACAGGAGCAGTTCTTC
>TRBJ1-1|-|TRBV9|few
CASSVAEGLDYEAFF
TGTGCCAGCAGCGTAGCTGAGGGGCTCGATTATGAAGCTTTCTTT
>TRBJ1-6|-|TRBV20-1|-
CSARGFPSSYNSPLHF
TGCAGTGCCAGAGGCTTTCCAAGCTCCTATAATTCACCCCTCCACTTT
>TRBJ2-7|-|TRBV19|-
CASRGGDKATYEQYF
TGTGCCAGTCGTGGGGGGGACAAGGCGACCTACGAGCAGTACTTC
>TRBJ2-1|TRBD2|TRBV6-2/TRBV6-3|few
CASSYSMSGLGVDEQFF
TGTGCCAGCAGTTACTCGATGTCGGGACTAGGCGTCGATGAGCAGTTCTTC
>TRBJ1-2|-|TRBV15|few
CATSRERYGYTF
TGTGCCACCAGCAGAGAGAGATATGGCTACACCTTC
>TRBJ2-5|TRBD2|TRBV28|few
CASSLRLAGDAVQETQYF
TGTGCCAGCAGTTTACGTCTAGCGGGAGATGCTGTTCAAGAGACCCAGTACTTC
>TRBJ2-2|-|TRBV6-5|few
CASSYGFRGAGELFF
TGTGCCAGCAGTTACGGGTTCCGGGGAGCCGGGGAGCTGTTTTTT
>TRBJ2-3|-|TRBV30|few
CAWSFPRGGADTQYF
TGTGCCTGGAGTTTCCCAAGAGGGGGGGCAGATACGCAGTATTTT
>TRBJ2-1|-|TRBV20-1|many
CSARHVRQNEQFF
TGCAGTGCTAGGCACGTACGTCAGAATGAGCAGTTCTTC
>TRBJ1-5|-|TRBV7-9|few
CASSLAGAVVQPQHF
TGTGCCAGCAGCTTAGCAGGGGCAGTCGTTCAGCCCCAGCATTTT
>TRBJ2-3|TRBD1|TRBV5-1|many
CASSLGQGSTDTQYF
TGTGCCAGCAGCCTGGGACAGGGTAGCACAGATACGCAGTATTTT
>TRBJ2-1|-|TRBV4-1|-
CASSQEGWGSSYNEQFF
TGCGCCAGCAGCCAAGAAGGGTGGGGCAGCTCCTACAATGAGCAGTTCTTC
>TRBJ2-7|TRBD2|TRBV5-1|few
CASSLRGTSGSYEQYF
TGCGCCAGCAGCTTGCGAGGGACTAGCGGGAGCTACGAGCAGTACTTC